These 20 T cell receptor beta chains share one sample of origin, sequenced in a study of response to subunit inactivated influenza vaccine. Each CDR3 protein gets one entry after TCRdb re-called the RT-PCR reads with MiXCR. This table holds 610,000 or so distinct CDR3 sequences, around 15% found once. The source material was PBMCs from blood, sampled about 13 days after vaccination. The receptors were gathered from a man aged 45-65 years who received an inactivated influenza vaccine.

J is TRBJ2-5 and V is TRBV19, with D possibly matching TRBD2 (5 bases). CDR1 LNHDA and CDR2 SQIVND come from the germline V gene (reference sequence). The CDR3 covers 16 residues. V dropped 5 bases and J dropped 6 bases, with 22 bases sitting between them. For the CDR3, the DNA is TGTGCCAGTAGTTCCCCCCTGACGGGAACCTCGAAGACCCAGTACTTC. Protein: CASSSPLTGTSKTQYF.

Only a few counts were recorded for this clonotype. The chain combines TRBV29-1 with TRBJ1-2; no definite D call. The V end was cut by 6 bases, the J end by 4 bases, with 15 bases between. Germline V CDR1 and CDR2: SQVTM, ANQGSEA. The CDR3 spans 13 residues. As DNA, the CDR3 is TGCAGCGTCGACCGGACGGAGGGCTATGGCTACACCTTC. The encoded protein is CSVDRTEGYGYTF. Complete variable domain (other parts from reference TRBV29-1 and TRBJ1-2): SAVISQKPSRDICQRGTSLTIQCQVDSQVTMMFWYRQQPGQSLTLIATANQGSEATYESGFVIDKFPISRPNLTFSTLTVSNMSPEDSSIYLCSVDRTEGYGYTFGSGTRLTVV.

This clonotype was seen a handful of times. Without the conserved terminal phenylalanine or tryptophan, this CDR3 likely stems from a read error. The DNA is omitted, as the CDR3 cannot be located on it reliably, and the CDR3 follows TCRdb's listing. CDR3 region: CASSKWTGGRL. The chain couples TRBV21-1 to TRBJ2-5; the table's D call of TRBD1 was not tested on the DNA. TRBV21-1 is an annotated pseudogene. The CDR3 contains 11 residues when both ends are counted.

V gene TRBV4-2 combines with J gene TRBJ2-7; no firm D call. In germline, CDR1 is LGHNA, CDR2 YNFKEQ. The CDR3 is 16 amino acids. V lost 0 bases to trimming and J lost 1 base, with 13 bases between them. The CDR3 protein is CASSQDPTAPSYEQYF. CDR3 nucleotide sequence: TGTGCCAGCAGCCAAGATCCGACCGCTCCTTCCTACGAGCAGTACTTC.

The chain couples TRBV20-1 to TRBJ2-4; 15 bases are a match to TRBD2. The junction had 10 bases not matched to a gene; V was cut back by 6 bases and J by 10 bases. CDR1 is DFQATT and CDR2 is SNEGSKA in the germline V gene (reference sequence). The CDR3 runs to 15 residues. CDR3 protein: CSAPPGTSGGIIQYF. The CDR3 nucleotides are TGCAGTGCGCCCCCCGGGACTAGCGGGGGGATTATTCAGTACTTC.

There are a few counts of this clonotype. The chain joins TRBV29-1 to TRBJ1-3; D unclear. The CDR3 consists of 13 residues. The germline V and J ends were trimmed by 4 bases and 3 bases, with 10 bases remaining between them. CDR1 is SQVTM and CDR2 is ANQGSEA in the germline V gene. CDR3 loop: CSVVSGGGNTIYF. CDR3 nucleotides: TGCAGCGTTGTATCGGGAGGTGGAAACACCATATATTTT.

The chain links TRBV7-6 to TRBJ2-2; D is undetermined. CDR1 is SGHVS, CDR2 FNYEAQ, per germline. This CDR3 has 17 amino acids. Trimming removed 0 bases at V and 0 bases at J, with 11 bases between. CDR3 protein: CASSLAGVATNTGELFF. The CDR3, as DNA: TGTGCCAGCAGCTTAGCCGGCGTCGCTACGAACACCGGGGAGCTGTTTTTT.

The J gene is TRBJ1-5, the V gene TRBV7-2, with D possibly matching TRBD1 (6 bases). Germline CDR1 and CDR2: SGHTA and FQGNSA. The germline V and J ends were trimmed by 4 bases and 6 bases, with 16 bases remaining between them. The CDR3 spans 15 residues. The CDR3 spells CASSSRAGGIQPQHF. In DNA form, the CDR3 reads TGTGCCAGCAGCTCCCGGGCGGGGGGCATTCAGCCCCAGCATTTT.

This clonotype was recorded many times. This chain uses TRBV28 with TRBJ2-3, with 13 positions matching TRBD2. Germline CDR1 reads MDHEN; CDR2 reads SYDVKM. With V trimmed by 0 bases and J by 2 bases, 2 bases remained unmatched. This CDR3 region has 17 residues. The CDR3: CASSLWGLAGPTDTQYF. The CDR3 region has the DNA TGTGCCAGCAGTTTATGGGGACTAGCGGGACCCACAGATACGCAGTATTTT.

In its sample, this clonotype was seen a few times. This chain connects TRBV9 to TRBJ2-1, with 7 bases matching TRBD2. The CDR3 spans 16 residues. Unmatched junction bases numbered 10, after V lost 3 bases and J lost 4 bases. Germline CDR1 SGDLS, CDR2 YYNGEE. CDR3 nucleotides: TGTGCCAGCAGCGACCCGGGGGGAGTCGGGTACAATGAGCAGTTCTTC. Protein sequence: CASSDPGGVGYNEQFF. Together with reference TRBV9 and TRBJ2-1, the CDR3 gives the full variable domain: DSGVTQTPKHLITATGQRVTLRCSPRSGDLSVYWYQQSLDQGLQFLIQYYNGEERAKGNILERFSAQQFPDLHSELNLSSLELGDSALYFCASSDPGGVGYNEQFFGPGTRLTVL.

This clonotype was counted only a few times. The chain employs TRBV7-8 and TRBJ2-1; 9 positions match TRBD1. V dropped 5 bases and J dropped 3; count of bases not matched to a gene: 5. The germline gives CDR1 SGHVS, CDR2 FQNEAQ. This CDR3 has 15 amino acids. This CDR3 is CASSRGTGYYNEQFF. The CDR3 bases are TGTGCCAGCAGCCGCGGGACAGGGTACTACAATGAGCAGTTCTTC.

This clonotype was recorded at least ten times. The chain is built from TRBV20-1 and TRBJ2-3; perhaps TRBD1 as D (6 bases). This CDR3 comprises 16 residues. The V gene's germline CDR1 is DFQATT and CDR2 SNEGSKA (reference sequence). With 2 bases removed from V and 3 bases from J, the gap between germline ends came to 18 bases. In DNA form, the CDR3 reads TGCAGTGCTAGAACCCCTTCCAGGGGCGCGACAGATACGCAGTATTTT. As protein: CSARTPSRGATDTQYF.

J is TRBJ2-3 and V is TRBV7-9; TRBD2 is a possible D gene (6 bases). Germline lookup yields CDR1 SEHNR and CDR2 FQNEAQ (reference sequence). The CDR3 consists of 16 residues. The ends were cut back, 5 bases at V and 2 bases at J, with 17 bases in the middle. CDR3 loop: CASSPSSRGATDTQYF. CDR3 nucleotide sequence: TGTGCCAGCAGCCCATCATCGCGGGGAGCCACAGATACGCAGTATTTT.

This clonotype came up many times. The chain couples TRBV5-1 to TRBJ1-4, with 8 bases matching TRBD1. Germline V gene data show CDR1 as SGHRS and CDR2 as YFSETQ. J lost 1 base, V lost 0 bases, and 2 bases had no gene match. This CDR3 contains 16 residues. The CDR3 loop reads CASSLGRGRTNEKLFF. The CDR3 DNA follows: TGCGCCAGCAGCTTGGGCAGGGGGCGAACTAATGAAAAACTGTTTTTT.

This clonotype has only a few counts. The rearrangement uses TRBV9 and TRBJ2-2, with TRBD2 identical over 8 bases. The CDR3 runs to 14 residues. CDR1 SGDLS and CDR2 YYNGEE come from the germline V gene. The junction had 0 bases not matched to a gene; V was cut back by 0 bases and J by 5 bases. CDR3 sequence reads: CASSVGLATGELFF. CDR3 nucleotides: TGTGCCAGCAGCGTAGGACTAGCGACCGGGGAGCTGTTTTTT.

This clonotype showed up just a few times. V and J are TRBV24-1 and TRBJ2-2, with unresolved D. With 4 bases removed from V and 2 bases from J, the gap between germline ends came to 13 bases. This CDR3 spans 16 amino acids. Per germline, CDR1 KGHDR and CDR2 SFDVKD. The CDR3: CATSDYIRSNTGELFF. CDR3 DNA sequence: TGTGCCACCAGTGACTACATTAGGAGCAACACCGGGGAGCTGTTTTTT.

This CDR3 reads CASSYALGQYNEQFF. The CDR3 nucleotides are TGTGCCAGCAGTTACGCGCTGGGACAGTACAATGAGCAGTTCTTC. The J gene is TRBJ2-1, the V gene TRBV6-2 or TRBV6-3, with 7 bases that match TRBD1. This CDR3 is 15 amino acids long. Germline CDR1 reads MNHEY; CDR2 reads SVGEGT. The V segment lost 2 bases and the J segment 4 bases; nucleotides outside the gene matches: 5.

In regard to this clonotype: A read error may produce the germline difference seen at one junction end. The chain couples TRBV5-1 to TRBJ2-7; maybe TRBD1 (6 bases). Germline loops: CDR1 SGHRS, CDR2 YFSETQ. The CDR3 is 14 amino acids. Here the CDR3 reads CAGSQTGPPYEQYF. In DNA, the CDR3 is TGCGCCGGCAGCCAAACAGGGCCACCCTACGAGCAGTACTTC. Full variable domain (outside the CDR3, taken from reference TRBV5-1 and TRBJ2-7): KAGVTQTPRYLIKTRGQQVTLSCSPISGHRSVSWYQQTPGQGLQFLFEYFSETQRNKGNFPGRFSGRQFSNSRSEMNVSTLELGDSALYLCAGSQTGPPYEQYFGPGTRLTVT.

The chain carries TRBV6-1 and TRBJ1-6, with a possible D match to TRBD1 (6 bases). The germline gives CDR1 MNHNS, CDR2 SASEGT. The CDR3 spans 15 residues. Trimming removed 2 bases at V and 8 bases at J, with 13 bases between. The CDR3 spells CASSERDTGYSPLHF. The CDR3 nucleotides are TGTGCCAGCAGTGAACGGGACACCGGCTATTCACCCCTCCACTTT.

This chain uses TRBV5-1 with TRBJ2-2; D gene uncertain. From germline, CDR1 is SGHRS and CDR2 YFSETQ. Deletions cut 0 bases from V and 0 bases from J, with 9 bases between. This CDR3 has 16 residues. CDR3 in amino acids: CASSLDVAANTGELFF. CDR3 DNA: TGCGCCAGCAGCTTGGATGTGGCGGCGAACACCGGGGAGCTGTTTTTT.